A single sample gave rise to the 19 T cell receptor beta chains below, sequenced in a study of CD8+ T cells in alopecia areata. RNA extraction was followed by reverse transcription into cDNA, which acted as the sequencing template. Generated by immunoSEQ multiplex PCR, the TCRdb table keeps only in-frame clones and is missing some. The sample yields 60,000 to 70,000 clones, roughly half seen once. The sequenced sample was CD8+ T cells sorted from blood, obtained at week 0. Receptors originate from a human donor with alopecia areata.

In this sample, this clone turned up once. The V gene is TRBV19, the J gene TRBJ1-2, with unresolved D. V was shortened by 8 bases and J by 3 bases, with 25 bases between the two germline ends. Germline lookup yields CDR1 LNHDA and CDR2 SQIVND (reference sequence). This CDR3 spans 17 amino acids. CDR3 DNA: TGTGCCAGTCTAGGACTAAGTTATGGATGGAGGGACTATGGCTACACCTTC. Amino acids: CASLGLSYGWRDYGYTF.

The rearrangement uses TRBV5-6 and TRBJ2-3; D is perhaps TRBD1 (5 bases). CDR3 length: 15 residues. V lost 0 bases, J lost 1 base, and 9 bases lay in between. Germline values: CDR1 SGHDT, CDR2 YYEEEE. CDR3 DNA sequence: TGTGCCAGCAGCTTGGTGGTCAGGGGCACAGATACGCAGTATTTT. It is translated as CASSLVVRGTDTQYF.

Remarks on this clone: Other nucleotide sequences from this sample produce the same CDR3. The CDR3 sequence is CAWSGGNTEAFF. The CDR3 DNA reads TGTGCCTGGAGTGGGGGGAACACTGAAGCTTTCTTT. This chain uses TRBV30 with TRBJ1-1; no firm D call. V lost 1 base to trimming and J lost 1 base, with 4 bases between them. Germline CDR1 is GTSNPN and CDR2 is SVGIG (reference sequence). The CDR3 loop spans 12 amino acids.

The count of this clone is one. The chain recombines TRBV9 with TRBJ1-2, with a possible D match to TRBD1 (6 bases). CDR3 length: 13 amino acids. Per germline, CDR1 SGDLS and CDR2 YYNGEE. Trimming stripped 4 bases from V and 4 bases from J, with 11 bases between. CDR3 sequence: CASSTGSGYGYTF. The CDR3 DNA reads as TGTGCCAGCAGCACAGGGAGCGGCTATGGCTACACCTTC.

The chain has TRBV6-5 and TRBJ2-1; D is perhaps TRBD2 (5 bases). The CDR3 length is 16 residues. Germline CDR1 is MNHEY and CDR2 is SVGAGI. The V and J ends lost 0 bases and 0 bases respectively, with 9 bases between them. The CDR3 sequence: CASSYSTTSSYNEQFF. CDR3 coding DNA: TGTGCCAGCAGTTACTCGACTACAAGCTCCTACAATGAGCAGTTCTTC.

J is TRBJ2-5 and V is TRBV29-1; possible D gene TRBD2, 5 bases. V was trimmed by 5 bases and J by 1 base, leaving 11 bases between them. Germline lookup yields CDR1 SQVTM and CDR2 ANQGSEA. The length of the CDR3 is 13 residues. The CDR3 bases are TGCAGCGTTTTGGCCGGGATCCAAGAGACCCAGTACTTC. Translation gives CSVLAGIQETQYF.

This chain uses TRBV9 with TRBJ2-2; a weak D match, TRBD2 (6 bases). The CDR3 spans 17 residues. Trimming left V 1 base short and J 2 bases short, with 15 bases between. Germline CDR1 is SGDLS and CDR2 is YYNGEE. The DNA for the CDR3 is TGTGCCAGCAGCGTATCCTCGGAGGGACTTAACACCGGGGAGCTGTTTTTT. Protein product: CASSVSSEGLNTGELFF.

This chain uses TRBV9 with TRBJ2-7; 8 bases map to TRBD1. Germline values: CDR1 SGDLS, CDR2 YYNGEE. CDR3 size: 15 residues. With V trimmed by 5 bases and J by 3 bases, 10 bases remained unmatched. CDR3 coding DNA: TGTGCCAGCAGTTTCCCCGGACAGGGCCTCTACGAGCAGTACTTC. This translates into CASSFPGQGLYEQYF.

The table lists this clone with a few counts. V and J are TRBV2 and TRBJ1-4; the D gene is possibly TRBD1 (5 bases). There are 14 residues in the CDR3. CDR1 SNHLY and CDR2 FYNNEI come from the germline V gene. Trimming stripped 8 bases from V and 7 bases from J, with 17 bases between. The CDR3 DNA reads TGTGCCAGCCTCTGGACGGGGGGTACTGAAAAACTGTTTTTT. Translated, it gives CASLWTGGTEKLFF.

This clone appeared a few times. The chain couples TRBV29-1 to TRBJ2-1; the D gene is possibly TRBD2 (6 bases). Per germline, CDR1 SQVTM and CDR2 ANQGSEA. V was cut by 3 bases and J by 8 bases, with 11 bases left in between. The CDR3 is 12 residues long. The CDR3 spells CSVDGRDYEQFF. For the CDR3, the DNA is TGCAGCGTTGATGGCAGGGACTATGAGCAGTTCTTC.

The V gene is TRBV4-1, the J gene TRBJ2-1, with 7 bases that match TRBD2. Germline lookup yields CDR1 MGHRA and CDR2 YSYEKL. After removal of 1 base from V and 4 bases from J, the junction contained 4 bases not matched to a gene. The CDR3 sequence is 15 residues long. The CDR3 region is CASSQAPSGYNEQFF. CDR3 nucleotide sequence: TGCGCCAGCAGCCAAGCGCCTAGCGGATACAATGAGCAGTTCTTC.

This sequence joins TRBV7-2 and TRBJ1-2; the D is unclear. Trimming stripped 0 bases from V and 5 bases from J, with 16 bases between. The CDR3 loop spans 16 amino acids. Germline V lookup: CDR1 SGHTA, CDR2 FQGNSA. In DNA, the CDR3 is TGTGCCAGCAGCTTAGCGGGTTCAGGACGTCAATATGGCTACACCTTC. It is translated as CASSLAGSGRQYGYTF.

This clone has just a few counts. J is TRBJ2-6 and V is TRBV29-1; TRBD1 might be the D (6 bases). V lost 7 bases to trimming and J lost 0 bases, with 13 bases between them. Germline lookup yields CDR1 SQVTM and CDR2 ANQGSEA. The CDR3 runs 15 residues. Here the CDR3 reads CSALYRVSGANVLTF. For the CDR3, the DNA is TGCAGCGCACTATACAGGGTCTCTGGGGCCAACGTCCTGACTTTC.

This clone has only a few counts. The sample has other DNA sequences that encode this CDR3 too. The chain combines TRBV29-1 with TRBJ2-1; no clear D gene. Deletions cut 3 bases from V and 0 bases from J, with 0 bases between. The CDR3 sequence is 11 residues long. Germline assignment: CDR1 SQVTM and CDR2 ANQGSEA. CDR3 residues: CSVDSYNEQFF. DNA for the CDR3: TGCAGCGTTGACTCCTACAATGAGCAGTTCTTC.

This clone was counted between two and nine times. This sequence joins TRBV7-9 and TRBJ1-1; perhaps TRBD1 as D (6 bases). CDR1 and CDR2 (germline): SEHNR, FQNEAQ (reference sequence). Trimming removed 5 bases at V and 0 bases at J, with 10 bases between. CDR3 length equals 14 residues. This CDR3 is CASSHGQLNTEAFF. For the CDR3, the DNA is TGTGCCAGCAGCCATGGACAGCTGAACACTGAAGCTTTCTTT.

CDR3 DNA sequence: TGTGCCTGGAGAGGGGAAACGGTTTCCTACAATGAGCAGTTCTTC. It is translated as CAWRGETVSYNEQFF. The rearrangement links TRBV30 to TRBJ2-1; perhaps TRBD1 as D (5 bases). V lost 3 bases, J lost 1 base, and 13 bases lay in between. Germline V gene sequence: CDR1 GTSNPN, CDR2 SVGIG (reference sequence). CDR3 length equals 15 residues. The full variable domain, in which reference TRBV30 and TRBJ2-1 provide the parts outside the CDR3, is SQTIHQWPATLVQPVGSPLSLECTVEGTSNPNLYWYRQAAGRGLQLLFYSVGIGQISSEVPQNLSASRPQDRQFILSSKKLLLSDSGFYLCAWRGETVSYNEQFFGPGTRLTVL.

CDR3 sequence: CASSGQGLERAFF. CDR3 nucleotide sequence: TGCGCCAGCAGCGGACAGGGCCTTGAGAGAGCTTTCTTT. This rearrangement joins TRBV4-1 to TRBJ1-1, with 8 positions matching TRBD1. V gave up 5 bases and J gave up 10 bases; unmatched junction bases: 9. The CDR3 is 13 residues long. CDR1 is MGHRA, CDR2 YSYEKL, per germline.

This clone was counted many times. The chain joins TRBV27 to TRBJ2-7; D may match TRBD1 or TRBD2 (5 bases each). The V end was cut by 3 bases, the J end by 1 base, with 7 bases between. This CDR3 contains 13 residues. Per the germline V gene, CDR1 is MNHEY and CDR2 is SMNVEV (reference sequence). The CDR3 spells CASSFGASYEQYF. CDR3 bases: TGTGCCAGCAGTTTCGGGGCTTCCTACGAGCAGTACTTC.

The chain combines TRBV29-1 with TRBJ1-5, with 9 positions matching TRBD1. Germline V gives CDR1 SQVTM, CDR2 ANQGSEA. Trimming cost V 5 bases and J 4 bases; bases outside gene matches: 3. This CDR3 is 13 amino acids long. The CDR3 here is CSVRTGENQPQHF. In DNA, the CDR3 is TGCAGCGTTAGGACAGGGGAGAATCAGCCCCAGCATTTT.